These 20 T cell receptor beta chains originate from one sample sequenced in a study of T-cell memory formation after mild COVID-19. TCRdb reprocessed the 5' RACE reads with MiXCR, giving one entry per CDR3 protein. This table has approximately 100,000 distinct CDR3 sequences, around 12% appearing once. The sample comprised PBMCs or a T cell subset sorted from them (not recorded which). Receptor source: an adult woman who had mild COVID-19 (a few samples of this study predate the infection). Cell type and time point are not known.

CDR3 in amino acids: CASSHGTAPGNEQFF. In nucleotides, the CDR3 is TGCGCCAGCAGCCACGGGACAGCGCCGGGGAATGAGCAGTTCTTC. The chain has TRBV4-1 and TRBJ2-1; 7 bases are a match to TRBD1. This CDR3 contains 15 residues. The germline V gene has CDR1 MGHRA and CDR2 YSYEKL. V lost 3 bases to trimming and J lost 7 bases; unmatched junction nucleotides: 9.

Only a few counts were recorded for this clonotype. The chain carries TRBV30 and TRBJ2-7; 9 bases agree with TRBD2. Germline V lookup: CDR1 GTSNPN, CDR2 SVGIG (reference sequence). The CDR3 has 15 residues. CDR3 sequence (DNA): TGTGCGACCGGACTCGAGGCGGGAGGGCCCCTCGAGCAGTACTTC. The encoded protein is CATGLEAGGPLEQYF.

This clonotype appeared a few times. The rearrangement uses TRBV12-5 and TRBJ1-2; a possible D gene is TRBD1 (6 bases). The CDR3 has 13 amino acids. Trimming cost V 1 base and J 8 bases, with 11 bases left between them. The germline gives CDR1 LGHNT, CDR2 FRNRAP. The CDR3 reads CASGLAPGGGYTF. DNA for the CDR3: TGTGCTAGTGGTTTGGCCCCCGGGGGCGGCTACACCTTC.

The chain combines TRBV13 with TRBJ2-2; D remains unclear. Germline CDR1 is PRHDT and CDR2 is FYEKMQ (reference sequence). V gave up 2 bases and J gave up 1 base, with 8 bases separating them. This CDR3 spans 15 amino acids. CDR3 coding DNA: TGTGCCAGCAGCTTACGGGCAGGGAACACCGGGGAGCTGTTTTTT. This encodes CASSLRAGNTGELFF.

The chain links TRBV4-1 to TRBJ2-7; either TRBD1 or TRBD2 may fit D (5 bases each). Between the trimmed V and J ends, which lost 1 base and 3 bases, there was a span of 13 bases. The CDR3 is 15 residues long. Germline-derived CDR1 and CDR2 are MGHRA and YSYEKL. This CDR3 is CASSQAGTWGYEQYF. The CDR3 nucleotides are TGCGCCAGCAGCCAAGCAGGGACGTGGGGCTACGAGCAGTACTTC.

This clonotype was seen only a few times. The chain combines TRBV24-1 with TRBJ2-1, with a weak D call TRBD1 (7 bases). Germline values: CDR1 KGHDR, CDR2 SFDVKD. The V and J ends lost 6 bases and 6 bases respectively, with 20 bases between them. The CDR3 sequence is 16 residues long. This CDR3 is CATSWDGQAGGNEQFF. The CDR3 DNA sequence: TGTGCCACCAGTTGGGACGGACAGGCCGGGGGCAATGAGCAGTTCTTC.

This clonotype has at least ten counts. The CDR3 sequence: CASSATTRLGDTQYF. The CDR3 DNA reads TGTGCCAGCAGTGCAACCACTAGGCTGGGAGATACGCAGTATTTT. The rearrangement links TRBV28 to TRBJ2-3; D is possibly TRBD2 (5 bases). Trimming took 5 bases from V and 5 from J, leaving 17 bases between them. Germline loops: CDR1 MDHEN, CDR2 SYDVKM. The length of the CDR3 is 15 residues. The full variable domain, rest sourced from reference TRBV28 and TRBJ2-3, is DVKVTQSSRYLVKRTGEKVFLECVQDMDHENMFWYRQDPGLGLRLIYFSYDVKMKEKGDIPEGYSVSREKKERFSLILESASTNQTSMYLCASSATTRLGDTQYFGPGTRLTVL.

The CDR3 bases are TGCGCCAGCAGCCCTAGGGAGGTGGCTGAAGCTTTCTTT. Encoded protein: CASSPREVAEAFF. The rearrangement uses TRBV4-1 and TRBJ1-1; D not resolved. The V end was cut by 4 bases, the J end by 6 bases, with 12 bases between. Germline V gene data show CDR1 as MGHRA and CDR2 as YSYEKL. CDR3 size: 13 residues.

This clonotype was observed many times. The V call is TRBV7-2, the J call TRBJ2-1; TRBD1 agrees at 10 bases. Germline-derived CDR1 and CDR2 are SGHTA and FQGNSA. The CDR3 runs to 13 residues. V was pared by 5 bases and J by 9 bases, with 4 bases of the junction left unmatched. The CDR3 is CASSSRDRGEQFF. As DNA, the CDR3 is TGTGCCAGCAGCAGCCGGGACAGGGGTGAGCAGTTCTTC.

This rearrangement joins TRBV5-4 to TRBJ2-7; 10 bases align to TRBD1. The CDR3 consists of 16 residues. In germline, CDR1 is SGHNT, CDR2 YYREEE (reference sequence). V lost 5 bases and J lost 3; bases outside the gene matches: 11. In DNA form, the CDR3 reads TGTGCCAGCAGTACGGACGGACAGGGGGTTTTCTACGAGCAGTACTTC. Translated, it gives CASSTDGQGVFYEQYF. Complete variable domain (other parts from reference TRBV5-4 and TRBJ2-7): ETGVTQSPTHLIKTRGQQVTLRCSSQSGHNTVSWYQQALGQGPQFIFQYYREEENGRGNFPPRFSGLQFPNYSSELNVNALELDDSALYLCASSTDGQGVFYEQYFGPGTRLTVT.

This clonotype was counted many times. The V gene is TRBV4-1, the J gene TRBJ1-1, with TRBD1 as a possible D gene (6 bases). The V end was cut by 4 bases, the J end by 6 bases, with 9 bases between. This CDR3 is built from 12 residues. Germline loops: CDR1 MGHRA, CDR2 YSYEKL. As DNA, the CDR3 is TGCGCCAGCAGCCTGACAGGCGCTGAAGCTTTCTTT. It encodes CASSLTGAEAFF.

This chain joins TRBV9 and TRBJ2-7; D unresolved. CDR3 length: 14 residues. Germline values: CDR1 SGDLS, CDR2 YYNGEE. Between the trimmed V and J ends, which lost 0 bases and 0 bases, there was a span of 7 bases. The CDR3 bases are TGTGCCAGCAGCGTAGGCAGCTACTCCTACGAGCAGTACTTC. Its protein product is CASSVGSYSYEQYF.

This chain uses TRBV13 with TRBJ2-1, with 12 bases aligning to TRBD2. This CDR3 contains 17 residues. Looked up from germline, CDR1 is PRHDT and CDR2 is FYEKMQ (reference sequence). V trimming: 5 bases; J trimming: 0 bases; junction bases outside the gene matches: 5. The CDR3 region is CASSEGLAGYSYNEQFF. CDR3 in DNA: TGTGCCAGCAGCGAGGGACTAGCGGGCTACTCCTACAATGAGCAGTTCTTC.

This chain uses TRBV4-1 with TRBJ2-7; D tentatively reads TRBD1 or TRBD2 (6 bases each). V lost 1 base, J lost 6 bases, and 16 bases lay in between. CDR3 size: 15 residues. The germline gives CDR1 MGHRA, CDR2 YSYEKL. The CDR3 is CASSQASSRGLEQYF. The CDR3 DNA is TGCGCCAGCAGCCAAGCATCGTCCAGGGGACTCGAGCAGTACTTC.

The chain has TRBV18 and TRBJ2-7; D is perhaps TRBD1 (6 bases). This CDR3 is built from 16 residues. The germline CDR1 and CDR2 sequences are KGHSH and LQKENI. Trimming left V 1 base short and J 5 bases short, with 18 bases between. The CDR3: CASSPQTGQSIDEQYF. The DNA for the CDR3 is TGTGCCAGCTCACCACAGACAGGTCAGAGTATCGACGAGCAGTACTTC.

The CDR3 loop reads CASSLAGLDANYGYTF. Here the CDR3 DNA reads TGTGCCAGCAGCTTAGCCGGGTTAGACGCTAACTATGGCTACACCTTC. V usage is TRBV7-9 and J usage is TRBJ1-2; D call uncertain. The V and J ends lost 0 bases and 0 bases respectively, with 11 bases between them. The CDR3 loop spans 16 amino acids. Germline V gene data show CDR1 as SEHNR and CDR2 as FQNEAQ (reference sequence).

The genes are TRBV7-8 and TRBJ2-1; D uncertain. The CDR3 sequence is 16 residues long. CDR1 and CDR2 from the germline V gene are SGHVS and FQNEAQ. V was cut by 2 bases and J by 1 base, with 12 bases left in between. CDR3 sequence (DNA): TGTGCCAGCAGCTTATCCGTGACGTCGTCCTACAATGAGCAGTTCTTC. It translates to CASSLSVTSSYNEQFF.

This clonotype was found a few times. The chain couples TRBV7-8 to TRBJ1-4; D call uncertain. This CDR3 region has 14 residues. The germline V gene encodes CDR1 SGHVS and CDR2 FQNEAQ. The V end was cut by 5 bases, the J end by 8 bases, with 15 bases between. The CDR3 here is CASSLTGIDEKLFF. The CDR3 DNA follows: TGTGCCAGCAGCCTCACGGGGATAGACGAAAAACTGTTTTTT.

The chain couples TRBV7-3 to TRBJ2-1; 10 nucleotides agree with TRBD2. This CDR3 comprises 20 residues. V dropped 0 bases and J dropped 0; count of bases not matched to a gene: 11. Germline V gene data show CDR1 as SGHTA and CDR2 as FQGTGA. In DNA form, the CDR3 reads TGTGCCAGCAGCTTAACGGCCAGTGGCACTAGCGGGGACTCCTACAATGAGCAGTTCTTC. It translates to CASSLTASGTSGDSYNEQFF.

V is TRBV27 and J is TRBJ1-1; TRBD1 is a possible D gene (6 bases). The ends were cut back, 6 bases at V and 4 bases at J, with 12 bases in the middle. Germline-derived CDR1 and CDR2 are MNHEY and SMNVEV (reference sequence). This CDR3 has 13 residues. CDR3 coding DNA: TGTGCCAGCAGGAATCAGGGGCCCACTGAAGCTTTCTTT. It codes for CASRNQGPTEAFF.